Listed here are 31 T cell receptor beta chains from one sample, sequenced in a study of T cells in Graves' hyperthyroidism and ophthalmopathy. Amplified regions were TCR beta CDR3 sequences from RNA transcripts. TCR CDR3 underwent first-round RT-PCR with the HTBI primer set. TCRdb re-called the multiplex PCR reads through MiXCR, storing one row per CDR3 protein. The data show hundreds of thousands of distinct CDR3 sequences, 14% to 15% seen once. The sample comprised blood. The receptor source for this set is a woman aged 40 to 49 with Graves' ophthalmopathy.

This clonotype was observed at least ten times. The chain recombines TRBV6-5 with TRBJ2-7; 12 bases agree with TRBD1. CDR1 and CDR2 (germline): MNHEY, SVGAGI. The CDR3 spans 15 residues. The ends lost 6 bases at V and 3 bases at J; junction bases unmatched: 6. CDR3 sequence reads: CASRIRDRGRYEQYF. CDR3 in DNA: TGTGCCAGCAGAATCCGGGACAGGGGGCGCTACGAGCAGTACTTC.

As for this clonotype: Just one base apart from a much larger clone, this may be a read error. This CDR3 fails to terminate in the conserved phenylalanine or tryptophan, so it likely reflects a read error. This rearrangement joins TRBV24-1 to TRBJ2-4, with TRBD1 matching over 7 bases. CDR1 is KGHDR, CDR2 SFDVKD, per germline. Losses at the gene ends were 4 bases for V and 5 bases for J; bases not matched to a gene: 7. The CDR3 covers 15 residues. The CDR3 loop reads CATSDPGQWENIQYL. Here the CDR3 DNA reads TGTGCCACCAGTGACCCGGGACAGTGGGAAAACATTCAGTACCTC.

The gene calls are TRBV7-3 and TRBJ2-7; TRBD2 matches at 13 bases. V lost 3 bases and J lost 2; bases outside the gene matches: 7. The germline CDR1 and CDR2 sequences are SGHTA and FQGTGA. The CDR3 sequence is 17 residues long. CDR3 DNA: TGTGCCAGCAGCTTTGGACTAGCGGGAGTGGGAACCTACGAGCAGTACTTC. This translates into CASSFGLAGVGTYEQYF.

This clonotype was seen at least ten times. The rearrangement joins TRBV11-2 to TRBJ1-1; D not resolved. The CDR3 consists of 13 residues. Germline CDR1 is SGHAT and CDR2 is FQNNGV. The V end lost 0 bases, the J end lost 1 base, and 3 bases lay between the germline ends. This CDR3 reads CASSLDPNTEAFF. Written as DNA, the CDR3 is TGTGCCAGCAGCTTAGATCCGAACACTGAAGCTTTCTTT.

V and J are TRBV6-4 and TRBJ2-2; D may be TRBD1 or TRBD2 (7 bases each). The V gene lost 7 bases and the J gene lost 3 bases, with 18 bases spanning the gap. The CDR3 has 16 residues. Germline assignment: CDR1 MRHNA and CDR2 SNTAGT. CDR3 bases: TGTGCCAGCAAACCCTCCCCAGGGGGGGACACCGGGGAGCTGTTTTTT. Its translation is CASKPSPGGDTGELFF.

This clonotype was seen repeatedly, ten times or more. The rearrangement uses TRBV28 and TRBJ2-4; TRBD2 aligns across 7 bases. This CDR3 is 14 amino acids long. The germline CDR1 and CDR2 sequences are MDHEN and SYDVKM. Losses at the gene ends were 4 bases for V and 4 bases for J; bases not matched to a gene: 4. In DNA, the CDR3 is TGTGCCAGCAGTTCGGGGGGACCAAAAAACATTCAGTACTTC. Its translation is CASSSGGPKNIQYF.

This clonotype appeared many times. The V and J genes are TRBV7-4 and TRBJ2-7, with a possible D match to TRBD2 (5 bases). Trimming stripped 6 bases from V and 5 bases from J, with 20 bases between. The germline V gene has CDR1 SGHVT and CDR2 SQSDAQ. This CDR3 is built from 15 residues. CDR3 loop: CASSSLVVRVNEQYF. The CDR3 DNA is TGTGCCAGCAGTTCACTAGTAGTTCGTGTGAACGAGCAGTACTTC.

This chain joins TRBV4-3 and TRBJ1-5, with a possible D match to TRBD1 (6 bases). The CDR3 is 17 amino acids. Germline lookup yields CDR1 LGHNA and CDR2 YSLEER. Trimming cost V 0 bases and J 3 bases, with 15 bases left between them. CDR3: CASSQEGGGAANQPQHF. The CDR3 coding sequence is TGCGCCAGCAGCCAAGAGGGAGGGGGGGCCGCCAATCAGCCCCAGCATTTT.

Note on this clonotype: One junction end disagrees with the germline gene, perhaps due to a read error. V and J are TRBV6-5 and TRBJ1-5, with D tentatively TRBD1 (6 bases). This CDR3 region has 14 residues. The germline gives CDR1 MNHEY, CDR2 SVGAGI. The DNA for the CDR3 is TGTGTCAGCAGTTATCACAGGGTCGAGCAGCCCCAGCATTTT. It codes for CVSSYHRVEQPQHF.

V and J are TRBV12-3 or TRBV12-4 and TRBJ2-7, with a weak D call TRBD2 (6 bases). This CDR3 has 17 residues. The V and J ends lost 2 bases and 4 bases respectively, with 21 bases between them. This chain's CDR3 is CASSLQPGLRPIYEQYF. As DNA, the CDR3 is TGTGCCAGCAGTTTACAGCCGGGACTTAGACCGATTTACGAGCAGTACTTC.

This clonotype was recorded at least ten times. The chain has TRBV11-1 and TRBJ1-2, with D unresolved. Trimming removed 0 bases at V and 4 bases at J, with 15 bases between. Germline values: CDR1 SGHAT, CDR2 FQDESV (reference sequence). The CDR3 is made up of 16 amino acids. The CDR3 nucleotides are TGTGCCAGCAGCTTAGCGGAAAGGGAGTTCGGCTATGGCTACACCTTC. This encodes CASSLAEREFGYGYTF.

This clonotype showed up just once. The rearrangement uses TRBV6-4 and TRBJ2-5; a possible D gene is TRBD2 (5 bases). Germline loops: CDR1 MRHNA, CDR2 SNTAGT. This CDR3 has 13 residues. Trimming removed 3 bases from V and 1 base from J, with 6 bases in between. For the CDR3, the DNA is TGTGCCAGCAGTGAGAGGGCCCAAGAGACCCAGTACTTC. Residues: CASSERAQETQYF.

This clonotype was observed a few times. V is TRBV18 and J is TRBJ2-2, with D possibly matching TRBD2 (6 bases). The CDR3 is made up of 16 amino acids. CDR1 is KGHSH, CDR2 LQKENI, per germline. V lost 1 base to trimming and J lost 1 base, with 10 bases between them. The CDR3, as DNA: TGTGCCAGCTCACCACAGGGAGGAGTGAACACCGGGGAGCTGTTTTTT. This sequence encodes CASSPQGGVNTGELFF.

This clonotype showed up many times. CDR3 DNA: TGTGCCAGCAGCTTAGCCCTCAGTGACAGGGAAGCTGGAAACACCATATATTTT. Translated: CASSLALSDREAGNTIYF. The chain is built from TRBV7-2 and TRBJ1-3; 7 bases map to TRBD1. This CDR3 has 18 residues. In germline, CDR1 is SGHTA, CDR2 FQGNSA. After removal of 0 bases from V and 2 bases from J, the junction contained 10 bases not matched to a gene.

This clonotype occurred many times. Sequence at one end of the junction differs from germline and may be a read error. The chain links TRBV4-1 to TRBJ1-2, with D perhaps TRBD1 (6 bases). CDR3 length: 14 residues. Per the germline V gene, CDR1 is MGHRA and CDR2 is YSYEKL. CDR3 bases: TGCGCCAGCAGCCAAGAGGGAACAGGGTCTCTAAGATCGTTC. Its protein is CASSQEGTGSLRSF.

The rearrangement uses TRBV28 and TRBJ1-3; 10 bases are shared with TRBD1. The germline CDR1 and CDR2 sequences are MDHEN and SYDVKM. CDR3 length: 13 amino acids. J was trimmed by 7 bases and V by 5 bases; bases with no gene match: 2. The CDR3 protein is CASSGDRGNTIYF. CDR3 DNA sequence: TGTGCCAGCAGTGGGGACAGGGGCAACACCATATATTTT.

This rearrangement joins TRBV3-1 to TRBJ2-7; TRBD2 matches at 14 bases. Germline V gene sequence: CDR1 LGHDT, CDR2 YNNKEL (reference sequence). The CDR3 spans 15 residues. With 0 bases clipped from V and 5 bases from J, the junction kept 0 bases outside the gene matches. The CDR3 region is CASSQEGLAGDEQYF. DNA of the CDR3: TGTGCCAGCAGCCAAGAGGGACTAGCGGGAGACGAGCAGTACTTC.

This clonotype was seen many times. The chain employs TRBV12-3 or TRBV12-4 and TRBJ1-1; 8 bases are shared with TRBD1. This CDR3 comprises 15 residues. V was clipped by 7 bases and J by 4 bases; unmatched bases: 11. The CDR3 bases are TGTGCCAGCACTTCTGGACAGGGAGGCCTCACTGAAGCTTTCTTT. It translates to CASTSGQGGLTEAFF.

J is TRBJ2-5 and V is TRBV2; 10 bases match TRBD2. CDR3 length: 17 amino acids. Germline trimming cut 4 bases from V and 3 bases from J; bases unmatched to any gene: 11. The V gene's germline CDR1 is SNHLY and CDR2 FYNNEI. The CDR3 DNA sequence: TGTGCCAGCAGTGTGCAACCCTTAGCGGGAGGCAAAGAGACCCAGTACTTC. As protein: CASSVQPLAGGKETQYF.

This clonotype was counted at least ten times. The gene calls are TRBV10-3 and TRBJ2-5, with D maybe TRBD1 (6 bases). Trimming took off 0 bases at V and 0 bases at J, with 8 bases between the two ends. The CDR3 is made up of 15 amino acids. Germline CDR1 reads ENHRY; CDR2 reads SYGVKD. CDR3 nucleotide sequence: TGTGCCATCAGTGAGTCGAGGGGGAACCAAGAGACCCAGTACTTC. Encoded protein: CAISESRGNQETQYF.

This clonotype was recorded many times. The CDR3 DNA sequence: TGTGCCATCAGTGAGTCGAAGCCGTACGAGCAGTACTTC. Its protein is CAISESKPYEQYF. The chain couples TRBV10-3 to TRBJ2-7, with unresolved D. Trimming cost V 0 bases and J 4 bases, with 7 bases left between them. This CDR3 has 13 amino acids. CDR1 is ENHRY and CDR2 is SYGVKD in the germline V gene.

This clonotype occurred many times. J is TRBJ1-2 and V is TRBV29-1; D remains ambiguous. The germline V and J ends were trimmed by 5 bases and 2 bases, with 9 bases remaining between them. Germline V lookup: CDR1 SQVTM, CDR2 ANQGSEA. The CDR3 sequence is 12 residues long. CDR3 protein: CSVREGNYGYTF. The CDR3 DNA follows: TGCAGCGTTCGTGAAGGAAACTATGGCTACACCTTC.

The V gene is TRBV20-1, the J gene TRBJ1-2, with 9 nucleotides matching TRBD1. Trimming cost V 6 bases and J 4 bases; bases outside gene matches: 12. Per the germline V gene, CDR1 is DFQATT and CDR2 is SNEGSKA (reference sequence). The length of the CDR3 is 15 residues. The CDR3 is CSASSTGGAGYGYTF. The CDR3 DNA reads as TGCAGTGCGTCATCTACAGGGGGCGCTGGCTATGGCTACACCTTC.

This clonotype was recorded at least ten times. J is TRBJ2-2 and V is TRBV3-1; D possibly uses TRBD1 or TRBD2 (5 bases each). Per germline, CDR1 LGHDT and CDR2 YNNKEL (reference sequence). Between the trimmed V and J ends, which lost 8 bases and 7 bases, there was a span of 20 bases. This CDR3 comprises 15 residues. This chain's CDR3 is CASETGLGIGGELFF. The CDR3 DNA reads as TGTGCCAGCGAAACAGGACTGGGAATCGGCGGGGAGCTGTTTTTT.

This clonotype was seen repeatedly, ten times or more. This chain links TRBV12-3 or TRBV12-4 with TRBJ2-7; 11 bases agree with TRBD2. J was trimmed by 7 bases and V by 6 bases; bases with no gene match: 14. The CDR3 covers 16 residues. The CDR3 region is CASRSGTSGSLREQYF. CDR3 nucleotides: TGTGCCAGCAGATCTGGGACTAGCGGATCTTTGAGGGAGCAGTACTTC.

At least ten counts were recorded for this clonotype. The chain links TRBV19 to TRBJ1-1; D is undetermined. There are 14 residues in the CDR3. From germline, CDR1 is LNHDA and CDR2 SQIVND (reference sequence). V lost 3 bases to trimming and J lost 0 bases, with 8 bases between them. The CDR3 here is CASSIEGLNTEAFF. In nucleotides, the CDR3 is TGTGCCAGTAGTATCGAGGGCCTGAACACTGAAGCTTTCTTT.

This clonotype was detected only a few times. The genes are TRBV20-1 and TRBJ2-7; D remains unclear. CDR1 is DFQATT, CDR2 SNEGSKA, per germline (reference sequence). This CDR3 contains 13 residues. With 0 bases removed from V and 0 bases from J, the gap between germline ends came to 6 bases. CDR3 residues: CSARENFSYEQYF. Written as DNA, the CDR3 is TGCAGTGCTAGAGAGAACTTCTCCTACGAGCAGTACTTC.

At least ten counts were recorded for this clonotype. V gene TRBV29-1 combines with J gene TRBJ2-7, with D tentatively TRBD2 (6 bases). There are 16 residues in the CDR3. Germline V gene data show CDR1 as SQVTM and CDR2 as ANQGSEA. Trimming shortened V by 7 bases and J by 2 bases, and 24 bases separated the two germline ends. The CDR3: CSGIFPGTLGAYEQYF. As DNA, the CDR3 is TGCAGCGGAATTTTCCCCGGGACTCTCGGGGCCTACGAGCAGTACTTC.

The chain couples TRBV13 to TRBJ2-5; 9 nucleotides align to TRBD1. With 4 bases clipped from V and 4 bases from J, the junction kept 7 bases outside the gene matches. This CDR3 is built from 15 residues. Germline assignment: CDR1 PRHDT and CDR2 FYEKMQ (reference sequence). The CDR3 region is CASSSRDRDAETQYF. CDR3 nucleotides: TGTGCCAGCAGCTCCCGGGACAGGGACGCAGAGACCCAGTACTTC.

This clonotype was seen repeatedly, ten times or more. The rearrangement links TRBV25-1 to TRBJ1-2; no definite D call. With 4 bases removed from V and 6 bases from J, the gap between germline ends came to 15 bases. The CDR3 contains 14 residues. Germline CDR1 and CDR2: MGHDK and SYGVNS. CDR3 region: CASSAYSPRDGYTF. CDR3 DNA sequence: TGTGCCAGCAGTGCGTATTCGCCTAGGGATGGCTACACCTTC.

This clonotype was picked up one time. The CDR3 loop is CASTPSGTGISYEQYF. In DNA form, the CDR3 reads TGTGCCAGTACCCCGTCCGGAACAGGCATCTCCTACGAGCAGTACTTC. This chain uses TRBV19 with TRBJ2-7; D is perhaps TRBD1 (5 bases). The CDR3 has 16 amino acids. Trimming removed 7 bases at V and 0 bases at J, with 19 bases between. CDR1 and CDR2 (germline): LNHDA, SQIVND (reference sequence).